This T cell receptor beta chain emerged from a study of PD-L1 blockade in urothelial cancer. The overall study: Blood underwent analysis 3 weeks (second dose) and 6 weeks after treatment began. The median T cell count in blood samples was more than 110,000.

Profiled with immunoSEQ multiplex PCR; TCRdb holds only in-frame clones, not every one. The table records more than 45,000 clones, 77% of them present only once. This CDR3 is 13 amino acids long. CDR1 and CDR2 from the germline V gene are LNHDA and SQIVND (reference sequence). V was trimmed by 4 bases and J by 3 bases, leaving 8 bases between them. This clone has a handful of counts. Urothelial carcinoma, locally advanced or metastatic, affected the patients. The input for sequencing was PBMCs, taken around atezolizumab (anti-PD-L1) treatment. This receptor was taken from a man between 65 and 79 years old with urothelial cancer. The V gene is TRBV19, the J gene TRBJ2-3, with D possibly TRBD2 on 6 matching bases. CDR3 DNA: TGTGCCAGTAGTAATGGGGGGACAGATACGCAGTATTTT. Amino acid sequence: CASSNGGTDTQYF. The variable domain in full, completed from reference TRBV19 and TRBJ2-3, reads DGGITQSPKYLFRKEGQNVTLSCEQNLNHDAMYWYRQDPGQGLRLIYYSQIVNDFQKGDIAEGYSVSREKKESFPLTVTSAQKNPTAFYLCASSNGGTDTQYFGPGTRLTVL.